A single sample gave rise to the 4 T cell receptor beta chains below, sequenced in a study of blood T cell repertoires in COVID-19. Data came from immunoSEQ multiplex PCR; TCRdb stores just in-frame clones and leaves some out. The data show around 130,000 clones, approximately 86% seen once. Sequenced input: PBMCs or T cells enriched from blood (not recorded which). The origin of the receptors is a woman between 50 and 59 years old who had recovered from COVID-19.

This chain links TRBV3-1 (or the pseudogene TRBV3-2) with TRBJ1-1, with a tentative D call TRBD1 (6 bases). With 1 base removed from V and 1 base from J, the gap between germline ends came to 13 bases. This CDR3 region has 16 residues. CDR1 and CDR2 (germline): LGHDT, YNNKEL (reference sequence). The CDR3, as DNA: TGTGCCAGCAGCCAAGGATTGACAGGATGGAACACTGAAGCTTTCTTT. This sequence encodes CASSQGLTGWNTEAFF.

Only a few counts were recorded for this clone. The chain's CDR3 is CASSYRGDRESYEQYF. The CDR3 coding sequence is TGTGCCAGCAGTTACCGGGGGGACAGGGAGTCCTACGAGCAGTACTTC. The V gene is TRBV6-5, the J gene TRBJ2-7, with TRBD1 identical over 9 bases. V was pared by 2 bases and J by 1 base, with 6 bases of the junction left unmatched. The germline gives CDR1 MNHEY, CDR2 SVGAGI. CDR3 size: 16 residues.

The chain recombines TRBV18 with TRBJ2-2; D remains unclear. CDR1 and CDR2 from the germline V gene are KGHSH and LQKENI. There are 14 residues in the CDR3. The ends were cut back, 3 bases at V and 6 bases at J, with 11 bases in the middle. CDR3 bases: TGTGCCAGCTCACCGAGTATAGAGCCCGGGGAGCTGTTTTTT. Amino acids: CASSPSIEPGELFF.

The V gene is TRBV5-4, the J gene TRBJ2-3, with 8 bases lining up with TRBD2. The V gene's germline CDR1 is SGHNT and CDR2 YYREEE (reference sequence). The V gene end was trimmed by 0 bases and the J gene end by 2 bases; junction bases not matched to a gene: 8. This CDR3 has 17 residues. The CDR3 is CASSLDQRGQYTDTQYF. The DNA for the CDR3 is TGTGCCAGCAGCTTGGACCAGCGGGGGCAGTACACAGATACGCAGTATTTT.